The 26 T cell receptor beta chains below all came from one sample that was sequenced in a study of T cells in narcolepsy. Profiled with immunoSEQ multiplex PCR; TCRdb holds only in-frame clones, not every one. The sample records about 34,000 clones, approximately 85% being singletons. The specimen sequenced was CD45RA- memory CD4+ T cells from PBMCs. Receptors originate from a human donor with narcolepsy.

The chain couples TRBV6-1 to TRBJ2-3, with 7 positions matching TRBD1. With 8 bases clipped from V and 4 bases from J, the junction kept 6 bases outside the gene matches. The CDR3 extends over 13 amino acids. Germline CDR1 is MNHNS and CDR2 is SASEGT. In DNA form, the CDR3 reads TGTGCCAGCTTACAGGGGAACGCAGATACGCAGTATTTT. This codes for CASLQGNADTQYF.

The V call is TRBV30, the J call TRBJ2-7; 9 positions match TRBD1. CDR3 length: 14 amino acids. In germline, CDR1 is GTSNPN, CDR2 SVGIG (reference sequence). V dropped 1 base and J dropped 3; count of bases not matched to a gene: 4. CDR3 residues: CAWSGGQGNYEQYF. The CDR3 bases are TGTGCCTGGAGTGGGGGACAGGGTAACTACGAGCAGTACTTC.

This sequence joins TRBV9 and TRBJ1-4; possible D gene TRBD1, 6 bases. This CDR3 comprises 15 residues. V was trimmed by 4 bases and J by 8 bases, leaving 18 bases between them. Germline V gene data show CDR1 as SGDLS and CDR2 as YYNGEE. CDR3 amino acids: CASSSPGAGGEKLFF. CDR3 coding DNA: TGTGCCAGCAGCAGCCCGGGGGCGGGAGGGGAAAAACTGTTTTTT.

V is TRBV7-2 and J is TRBJ1-5, with TRBD1 as a possible D gene (6 bases). V was clipped by 5 bases and J by 4 bases, with 9 bases between them. CDR1 and CDR2 (germline): SGHTA, FQGNSA. The CDR3 contains 13 residues. CDR3 region: CASSPQGNQPQHF. As DNA, the CDR3 is TGTGCCAGCAGCCCACAGGGAAATCAGCCCCAGCATTTT.

The chain joins TRBV6-1 to TRBJ2-3; TRBD1 matches at 7 bases. Trimming at V came to 5 bases and at J to 13 bases, leaving 9 bases not matched to a gene. The CDR3 has 12 amino acids. The V gene's germline CDR1 is MNHNS and CDR2 SASEGT. The CDR3 DNA reads TGTGCCAGCAGTAACCCCGGGACAGCGAAGTATTTT. Translation gives CASSNPGTAKYF.

Only one count was recorded for this clone. The rearrangement uses TRBV5-1 and TRBJ1-3, with D possibly matching TRBD1 (6 bases). CDR1 is SGHRS and CDR2 is YFSETQ in the germline V gene. Trimming took off 1 base at V and 2 bases at J, with 13 bases between the two ends. The CDR3 contains 16 residues. CDR3 sequence (DNA): TGCGCCAGCAGCTTGTCGGGGGGCAACGCTGGAAACACCATATATTTT. This translates into CASSLSGGNAGNTIYF.

The chain couples TRBV4-3 to TRBJ2-4; D is perhaps TRBD1 (7 bases). The CDR3 runs to 16 residues. CDR1 is LGHNA and CDR2 is YSLEER in the germline V gene. The germline V and J ends were trimmed by 0 bases and 7 bases, with 16 bases remaining between them. CDR3 residues: CASSQDRGVFGNIQYF. The CDR3 DNA sequence: TGCGCCAGCAGCCAAGACAGGGGGGTTTTTGGGAACATTCAGTACTTC.

This clone has only one observation. The V and J genes are TRBV6-1 and TRBJ1-1, with D unresolved. V was cut by 6 bases and J by 11 bases, with 16 bases left in between. Per germline, CDR1 MNHNS and CDR2 SASEGT. CDR3 length: 12 residues. CDR3 bases: TGTGCCAGCAGAACAACGGCCGGAAACGCTTTCTTT. The encoded protein is CASRTTAGNAFF.

There are a few counts of this clone. The chain carries TRBV5-1 and TRBJ2-5, with D perhaps matching TRBD2 (5 bases). Trimming shortened V by 4 bases and J by 4 bases, and 14 bases separated the two germline ends. This CDR3 contains 14 residues. Germline loops: CDR1 SGHRS, CDR2 YFSETQ. The CDR3 reads CASSLEGNGETQYF. The CDR3 nucleotides read TGCGCCAGCAGCCTAGAGGGCAACGGAGAGACCCAGTACTTC.

This clone was seen once. The chain employs TRBV6-5 and TRBJ1-4, with 8 bases identical to TRBD1. Germline V gives CDR1 MNHEY, CDR2 SVGAGI. Unmatched junction bases numbered 3, after V lost 8 bases and J lost 4 bases. The CDR3 length is 13 residues. CDR3 sequence (DNA): TGTGCCAGCCGGGACAGGAGTAATGAAAAACTGTTTTTT. Residues: CASRDRSNEKLFF.

The gene calls are TRBV2 and TRBJ1-6; 11 bases line up with TRBD1. The CDR3 is 14 amino acids. Trimming at V came to 6 bases and at J to 8 bases, leaving 3 bases not matched to a gene. Germline CDR1 SNHLY, CDR2 FYNNEI. The CDR3 nucleotides are TGTGCCAGCAGCCGGGACAGGGGGTATTCACCCCTCCACTTT. This encodes CASSRDRGYSPLHF.

This rearrangement joins TRBV19 to TRBJ2-1, with TRBD1 matching over 10 bases. J lost 11 bases, V lost 5 bases, and 9 bases had no gene match. CDR3 size: 14 residues. Germline loops: CDR1 LNHDA, CDR2 SQIVND (reference sequence). CDR3 coding DNA: TGTGCCAGTAGTGGGACGGGGACAGGGGAGAAGCAGTTCTTC. Translating it yields CASSGTGTGEKQFF.

The chain employs TRBV5-6 and TRBJ2-2; 9 nucleotides align to TRBD2. Germline V lookup: CDR1 SGHDT, CDR2 YYEEEE. This CDR3 contains 18 residues. With V trimmed by 0 bases and J by 0 bases, 6 bases remained unmatched. The CDR3 DNA is TGTGCCAGCAGCTTGGCTCTAGCGGGGTGCGCGAACACCGGGGAGCTGTTTTTT. As protein: CASSLALAGCANTGELFF. Complete variable domain (other parts from reference TRBV5-6 and TRBJ2-2): DAGVTQSPTHLIKTRGQQVTLRCSPKSGHDTVSWYQQALGQGPQFIFQYYEEEERQRGNFPDRFSGHQFPNYSSELNVNALLLGDSALYLCASSLALAGCANTGELFFGEGSRLTVL.

The chain is built from TRBV10-3 and TRBJ2-3; 7 bases agree with TRBD1. The CDR3 totals 15 residues. Germline values: CDR1 ENHRY, CDR2 SYGVKD. The V gene end was trimmed by 3 bases and the J gene end by 3 bases; junction bases not matched to a gene: 6. DNA for the CDR3: TGTGCCATCAGTGACAGGTTACAGGGGACAGATACGCAGTATTTT. Its translation is CAISDRLQGTDTQYF.

There are a few counts of this clone. The chain combines TRBV5-6 with TRBJ1-3; D remains unclear. CDR3 length: 14 amino acids. Germline V gene lookup returns CDR1 SGHDT and CDR2 YYEEEE. Deletions cut 1 base from V and 2 bases from J, with 7 bases between. The chain's CDR3 is CASSLSGPGNTIYF. The CDR3 DNA is TGTGCCAGCAGCTTGAGCGGGCCTGGAAACACCATATATTTT.

The V gene is TRBV4-1, the J gene TRBJ1-2, with a tentative D call TRBD1 (5 bases). V was clipped by 4 bases and J by 4 bases, with 13 bases between them. The germline gives CDR1 MGHRA, CDR2 YSYEKL. The CDR3 spans 14 residues. For the CDR3, the DNA is TGCGCCAGCAGCCCCCGACAGCAGGTCTATGGCTACACCTTC. Residues: CASSPRQQVYGYTF.

The chain combines TRBV7-2 with TRBJ1-1; D is unclear. From germline, CDR1 is SGHTA and CDR2 FQGNSA. CDR3 length equals 14 residues. V was cut by 2 bases and J by 0 bases, with 7 bases left in between. The chain's CDR3 is CASSLFSMNTEAFF. DNA of the CDR3: TGTGCCAGCAGCTTATTCTCCATGAACACTGAAGCTTTCTTT. The full variable domain, completed using reference TRBV7-2 and TRBJ1-1, is GAGVSQSPSNKVTEKGKDVELRCDPISGHTALYWYRQSLGQGLEFLIYFQGNSAPDKSGLPSDRFSAERTGGSVSTLTIQRTQQEDSAVYLCASSLFSMNTEAFFGQGTRLTVV.

This chain joins TRBV4-1 and TRBJ2-1, with 12 bases lining up with TRBD2. With V trimmed by 3 bases and J by 7 bases, 4 bases remained unmatched. CDR1 and CDR2 (germline): MGHRA, YSYEKL. The CDR3 contains 15 residues. The CDR3 DNA follows: TGCGCCAGCAGCCATGCAGGACTAGCGGGAAATGAGCAGTTCTTC. Protein sequence: CASSHAGLAGNEQFF.

This clone was recorded only once. This chain links TRBV6-5 with TRBJ2-4; maybe TRBD2 (5 bases). V was trimmed by 6 bases and J by 0 bases, leaving 12 bases between them. The CDR3 spans 15 residues. CDR1 and CDR2 (germline): MNHEY, SVGAGI. CDR3 sequence: CASSSLGVAKNIQYF. CDR3 sequence (DNA): TGTGCCAGCAGCAGCCTCGGGGTAGCCAAAAACATTCAGTACTTC.

This chain uses TRBV6-1 with TRBJ2-7; the match to TRBD2 covers 13 bases. CDR3 length: 15 amino acids. The germline CDR1 and CDR2 sequences are MNHNS and SASEGT. The J segment lost 7 bases and the V segment lost 5 bases, leaving 8 bases of the junction unmatched. CDR3 coding DNA: TGTGCCAGCAGTTTGACTAGCGGGGGGCCGAGAGAGCAGTACTTC. Its protein product is CASSLTSGGPREQYF.

This chain links TRBV5-1 with TRBJ2-2, with 8 bases that match TRBD2. V shed 0 bases, J shed 1 base, and the junction held 8 bases outside the gene matches. There are 18 residues in the CDR3. Germline CDR1 reads SGHRS; CDR2 reads YFSETQ. CDR3 residues: CASSLGGAGAVNTGELFF. The CDR3 region has the DNA TGCGCCAGCAGCTTGGGGGGAGCGGGGGCCGTGAACACCGGGGAGCTGTTTTTT. Drawing the rest from reference TRBV5-1 and TRBJ2-2, the complete variable domain is KAGVTQTPRYLIKTRGQQVTLSCSPISGHRSVSWYQQTPGQGLQFLFEYFSETQRNKGNFPGRFSGRQFSNSRSEMNVSTLELGDSALYLCASSLGGAGAVNTGELFFGEGSRLTVL.

The rearrangement joins TRBV7-9 to TRBJ2-5; D is unresolved. The V gene's germline CDR1 is SEHNR and CDR2 FQNEAQ (reference sequence). V was pared by 5 bases and J by 2 bases, with 12 bases between. The CDR3 sequence is 14 residues long. In nucleotides, the CDR3 is TGTGCCAGCAGCCTAGTGGCACAGCAAGAGACCCAGTACTTC. This codes for CASSLVAQQETQYF.

The CDR3 coding sequence is TGTGCCAGCTCACTTACCGGGACTAAAGTGAATGAAAAACTGTTTTTT. It yields the protein CASSLTGTKVNEKLFF. The chain combines TRBV18 with TRBJ1-4, with D perhaps matching TRBD1 (5 bases). V was clipped by 4 bases and J by 5 bases, with 17 bases between them. CDR3 length: 16 residues. Per germline, CDR1 KGHSH and CDR2 LQKENI.

The rearrangement uses TRBV5-4 and TRBJ2-3; 8 bases match TRBD2. With V trimmed by 4 bases and J by 3 bases, 4 bases remained unmatched. Germline CDR1 and CDR2: SGHNT and YYREEE (reference sequence). CDR3 length equals 14 residues. The CDR3 here is CASSRREETDTQYF. CDR3 DNA sequence: TGTGCCAGCAGCCGGCGGGAGGAGACAGATACGCAGTATTTT. The complete variable domain, with remaining parts taken from reference TRBV5-4 and TRBJ2-3, reads ETGVTQSPTHLIKTRGQQVTLRCSSQSGHNTVSWYQQALGQGPQFIFQYYREEENGRGNFPPRFSGLQFPNYSSELNVNALELDDSALYLCASSRREETDTQYFGPGTRLTVL.

The chain carries TRBV5-4 and TRBJ2-7; D ambiguous. Germline-derived CDR1 and CDR2 are SGHNT and YYREEE (reference sequence). With 0 bases removed from V and 7 bases from J, the gap between germline ends came to 14 bases. The CDR3 covers 14 residues. The CDR3 DNA reads TGTGCCAGCAGCTTGGGCGGACGCGGAAGGGAGCAGTACTTC. As protein: CASSLGGRGREQYF.

The chain couples TRBV5-6 to TRBJ2-1; perhaps TRBD1 as D (5 bases). This CDR3 has 16 amino acids. The V gene lost 3 bases and the J gene lost 5 bases, with 18 bases spanning the gap. Germline values: CDR1 SGHDT, CDR2 YYEEEE. This CDR3 reads CASSSNWGQANNEQFF. The DNA for the CDR3 is TGTGCCAGCAGCTCTAATTGGGGCCAGGCAAACAATGAGCAGTTCTTC. Using reference TRBV5-6 and TRBJ2-1 for the parts outside the CDR3, the full variable domain is DAGVTQSPTHLIKTRGQQVTLRCSPKSGHDTVSWYQQALGQGPQFIFQYYEEEERQRGNFPDRFSGHQFPNYSSELNVNALLLGDSALYLCASSSNWGQANNEQFFGPGTRLTVL.